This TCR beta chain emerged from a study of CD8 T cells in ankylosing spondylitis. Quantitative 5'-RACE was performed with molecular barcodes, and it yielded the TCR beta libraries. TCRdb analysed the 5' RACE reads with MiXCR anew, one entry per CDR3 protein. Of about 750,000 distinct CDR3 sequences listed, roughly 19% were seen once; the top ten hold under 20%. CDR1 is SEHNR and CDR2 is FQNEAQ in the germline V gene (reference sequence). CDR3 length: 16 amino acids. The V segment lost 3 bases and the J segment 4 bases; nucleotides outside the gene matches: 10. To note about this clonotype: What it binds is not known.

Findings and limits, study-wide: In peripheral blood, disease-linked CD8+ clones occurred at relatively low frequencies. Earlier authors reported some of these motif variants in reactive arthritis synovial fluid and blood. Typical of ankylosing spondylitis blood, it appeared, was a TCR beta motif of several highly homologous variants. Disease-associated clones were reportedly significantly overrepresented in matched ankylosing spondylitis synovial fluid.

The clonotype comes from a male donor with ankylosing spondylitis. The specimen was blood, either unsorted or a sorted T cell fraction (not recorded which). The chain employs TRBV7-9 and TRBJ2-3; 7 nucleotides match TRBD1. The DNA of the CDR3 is TGTGCCAGCAGCTTCGGGGAACAGGGGATGGCAGATACGCAGTATTTT. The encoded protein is CASSFGEQGMADTQYF.